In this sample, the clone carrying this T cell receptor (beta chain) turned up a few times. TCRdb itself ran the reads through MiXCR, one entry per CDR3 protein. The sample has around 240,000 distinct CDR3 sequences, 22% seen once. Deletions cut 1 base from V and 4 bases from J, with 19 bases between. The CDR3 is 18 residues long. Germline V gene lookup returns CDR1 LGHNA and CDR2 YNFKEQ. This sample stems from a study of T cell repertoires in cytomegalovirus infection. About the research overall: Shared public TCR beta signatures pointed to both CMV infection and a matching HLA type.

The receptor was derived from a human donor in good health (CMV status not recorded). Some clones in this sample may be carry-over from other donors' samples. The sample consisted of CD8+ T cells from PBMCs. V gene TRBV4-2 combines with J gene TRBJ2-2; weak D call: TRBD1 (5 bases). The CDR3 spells CASSQVQGRLGGTGELFF. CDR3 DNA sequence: TGTGCCAGCAGCCAAGTCCAGGGTCGATTAGGTGGCACCGGGGAGCTGTTTTTT.